These 7 T cell receptor beta chains originate from one sample sequenced in a study of T cell repertoires in cytomegalovirus infection. MiXCR was run by TCRdb on the reads, yielding one entry per CDR3 protein. The sample has approximately 700,000 distinct CDR3 sequences, roughly 36% seen once. Sequencing used PBMCs. The source is a human donor in good health (CMV status not recorded). Some clones in this sample may be carry-over from other donors' samples.

A few counts support this clonotype. The chain joins TRBV28 to TRBJ1-1, with D possibly TRBD1 on 5 matching bases. The germline V gene has CDR1 MDHEN and CDR2 SYDVKM. The length of the CDR3 is 14 residues. Trimming cost V 8 bases and J 2 bases, with 15 bases left between them. CDR3 sequence (DNA): TGTGCCAGCGTAGTACAGGCGTTAAACACTGAAGCTTTCTTT. As protein: CASVVQALNTEAFF.

The chain is built from TRBV6-5 and TRBJ2-7; TRBD1 might be the D (5 bases). The CDR3 extends over 13 amino acids. V was pared by 4 bases and J by 6 bases, with 13 bases between. CDR1 is MNHEY and CDR2 is SVGAGI in the germline V gene. DNA of the CDR3: TGTGCCAGCAGTTCTCAGGGTTTCGGCGAGCAGTACTTC. This gives the protein CASSSQGFGEQYF.

This clonotype was seen only a few times. The CDR3 nucleotides are TGTGCCAGCAGCTTAGCTATAGGGCTAGAAGAGACCCAGTACTTC. Translation: CASSLAIGLEETQYF. The chain has TRBV7-2 and TRBJ2-5; no firm D call. CDR1 and CDR2 (germline): SGHTA, FQGNSA. CDR3 length: 15 amino acids. Trimming removed 0 bases from V and 3 bases from J, with 11 bases in between.

This clonotype was counted between two and nine times. CDR3 coding DNA: TGTGCCAGCAGTTACTCCGCAGTTCTGAATTCACAGCAGTACTTC. Translated: CASSYSAVLNSQQYF. V usage is TRBV27 and J usage is TRBJ2-7; D uncertain. V lost 4 bases, J lost 8 bases, and 21 bases lay in between. This CDR3 region has 15 residues. Per germline, CDR1 MNHEY and CDR2 SMNVEV (reference sequence).

Details on this clonotype: Because the CDR3 is missing its conserved closing phenylalanine or tryptophan, this is likely a read error. The DNA is omitted, as the CDR3 cannot be located on it reliably, and the CDR3 follows TCRdb's listing. The genes are TRBV7-2 and TRBJ2-1. Per germline, CDR1 SGHTA and CDR2 FQGNSA. Both ends counted, the CDR3 spans 15 residues. CDR3 loop: CASSISGRAYNEPFL.

The chain couples TRBV5-6 to TRBJ2-1; 8 bases align to TRBD1. Trimming at V came to 5 bases and at J to 6 bases, leaving 10 bases not matched to a gene. The germline CDR1 and CDR2 sequences are SGHDT and YYEEEE. The CDR3 is made up of 15 amino acids. The CDR3 region is CASSQLLTGANEQFF. DNA of the CDR3: TGTGCCAGCAGTCAGTTGCTGACAGGGGCCAATGAGCAGTTCTTC.

The chain recombines TRBV6-5 with TRBJ1-2; D not resolved. V was pared by 2 bases and J by 0 bases, with 10 bases between. The CDR3 runs 15 residues. Germline CDR1 MNHEY, CDR2 SVGAGI. CDR3 amino acids: CASSYKGNANYGYTF. In nucleotides, the CDR3 is TGTGCCAGCAGTTACAAAGGCAACGCTAACTATGGCTACACCTTC.